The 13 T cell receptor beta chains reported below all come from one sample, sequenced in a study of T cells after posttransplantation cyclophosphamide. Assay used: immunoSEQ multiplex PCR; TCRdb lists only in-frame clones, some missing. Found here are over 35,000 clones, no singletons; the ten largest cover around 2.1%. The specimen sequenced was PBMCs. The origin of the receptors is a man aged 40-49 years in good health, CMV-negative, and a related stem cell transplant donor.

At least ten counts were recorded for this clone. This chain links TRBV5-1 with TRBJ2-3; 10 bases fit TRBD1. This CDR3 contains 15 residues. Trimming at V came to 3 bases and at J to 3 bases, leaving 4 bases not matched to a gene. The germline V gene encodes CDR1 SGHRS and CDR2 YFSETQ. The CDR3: CASSWGTGDTDTQYF. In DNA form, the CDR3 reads TGCGCCAGCAGCTGGGGGACAGGGGATACAGATACGCAGTATTTT.

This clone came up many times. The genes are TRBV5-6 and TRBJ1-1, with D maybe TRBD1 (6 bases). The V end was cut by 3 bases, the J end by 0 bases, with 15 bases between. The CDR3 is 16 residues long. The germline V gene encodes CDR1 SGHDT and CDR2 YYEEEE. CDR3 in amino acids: CASSYNPGQLNTEAFF. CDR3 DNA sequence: TGTGCCAGCAGCTACAACCCGGGACAACTGAACACTGAAGCTTTCTTT.

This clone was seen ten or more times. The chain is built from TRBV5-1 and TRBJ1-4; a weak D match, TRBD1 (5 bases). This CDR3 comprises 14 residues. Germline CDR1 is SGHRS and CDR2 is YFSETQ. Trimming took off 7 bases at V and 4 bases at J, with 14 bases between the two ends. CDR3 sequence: CASREGRLNEKLFF. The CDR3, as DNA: TGCGCCAGCCGGGAGGGGCGACTTAATGAAAAACTGTTTTTT.

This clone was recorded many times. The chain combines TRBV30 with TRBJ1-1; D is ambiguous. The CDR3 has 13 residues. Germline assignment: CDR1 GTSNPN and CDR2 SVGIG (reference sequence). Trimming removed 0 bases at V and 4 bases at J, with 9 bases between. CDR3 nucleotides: TGTGCCTGGAGTGTACAGACCAGCACTGAAGCTTTCTTT. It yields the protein CAWSVQTSTEAFF.

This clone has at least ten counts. The CDR3 DNA reads as TGTGCCAGCAGCTTACGGCCGGGAATTGATACGCAGTATTTT. Its translation is CASSLRPGIDTQYF. The chain is built from TRBV7-2 and TRBJ2-3, with a tentative D call TRBD2 (5 bases). Germline V gives CDR1 SGHTA, CDR2 FQGNSA. This CDR3 region has 14 residues. Trimming left V 2 bases short and J 6 bases short, with 12 bases between.

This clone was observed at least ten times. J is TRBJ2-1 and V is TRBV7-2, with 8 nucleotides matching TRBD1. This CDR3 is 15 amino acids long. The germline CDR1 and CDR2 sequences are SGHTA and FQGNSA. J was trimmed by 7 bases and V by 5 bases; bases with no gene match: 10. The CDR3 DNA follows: TGTGCCAGCAGCATCGGGACAGGAGGGTTGAATGAGCAGTTCTTC. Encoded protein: CASSIGTGGLNEQFF.

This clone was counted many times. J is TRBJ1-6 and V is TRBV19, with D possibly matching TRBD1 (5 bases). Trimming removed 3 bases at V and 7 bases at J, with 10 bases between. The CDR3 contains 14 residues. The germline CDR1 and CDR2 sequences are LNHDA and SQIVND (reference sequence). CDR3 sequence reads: CASSMRGGNSPLHF. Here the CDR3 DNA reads TGTGCCAGTAGTATGAGGGGAGGGAATTCACCCCTCCACTTT.

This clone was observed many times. Written as DNA, the CDR3 is TGTGCCAGCAGGACAGGGTACACCGGGGAGCTGTTTTTT. Its protein product is CASRTGYTGELFF. This chain joins TRBV2 and TRBJ2-2; the match to TRBD1 covers 7 bases. CDR1 is SNHLY, CDR2 FYNNEI, per germline. The CDR3 loop spans 13 amino acids. V gave up 6 bases and J gave up 3 bases; unmatched junction bases: 1.

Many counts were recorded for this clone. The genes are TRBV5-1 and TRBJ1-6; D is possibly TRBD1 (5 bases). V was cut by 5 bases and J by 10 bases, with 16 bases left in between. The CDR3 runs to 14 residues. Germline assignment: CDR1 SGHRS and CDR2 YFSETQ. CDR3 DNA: TGCGCCAGCAGTGAAGGGGCGCGGGGGTCACCCCTCCACTTT. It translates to CASSEGARGSPLHF.

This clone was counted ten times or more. The CDR3 here is CASSLASGGYNEQFF. The CDR3 DNA reads as TGCGCCAGCAGCTTGGCTAGCGGGGGCTACAATGAGCAGTTCTTC. This chain joins TRBV5-1 and TRBJ2-1; 10 bases map to TRBD2. CDR1 is SGHRS and CDR2 is YFSETQ in the germline V gene. V shed 0 bases, J shed 3 bases, and the junction held 0 bases outside the gene matches. This CDR3 contains 15 residues.

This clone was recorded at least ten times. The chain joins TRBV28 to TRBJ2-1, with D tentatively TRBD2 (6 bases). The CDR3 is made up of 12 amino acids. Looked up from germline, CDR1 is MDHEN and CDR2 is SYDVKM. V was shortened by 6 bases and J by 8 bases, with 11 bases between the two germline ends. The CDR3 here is CASRLWGDEQFF. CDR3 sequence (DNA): TGTGCCAGCAGGCTCTGGGGGGATGAGCAGTTCTTC.

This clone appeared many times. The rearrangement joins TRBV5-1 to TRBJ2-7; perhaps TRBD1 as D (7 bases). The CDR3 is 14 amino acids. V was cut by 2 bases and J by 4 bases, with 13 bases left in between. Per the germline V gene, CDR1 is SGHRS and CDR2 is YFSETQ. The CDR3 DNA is TGCGCCAGCAGCTTCTCAGGGGGGTCTTACGAGCAGTACTTC. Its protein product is CASSFSGGSYEQYF.

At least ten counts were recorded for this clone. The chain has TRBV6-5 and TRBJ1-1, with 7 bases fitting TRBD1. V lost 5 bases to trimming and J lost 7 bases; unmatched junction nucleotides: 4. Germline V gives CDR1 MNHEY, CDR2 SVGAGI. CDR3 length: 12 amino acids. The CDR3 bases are TGTGCCAGCAGTACGAGGGGGCGTGAAGCTTTCTTT. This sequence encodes CASSTRGREAFF.